Below, 17 T cell receptor beta chains from the same sample are listed, as sequenced in a study of T cell responses to AZD1222 COVID-19 vaccine. This table comes from immunoSEQ multiplex PCR, and its TCRdb copy is limited to in-frame clones, with some not included. The sample consists of approximately 100,000 clones, roughly 85% of them appearing once. The source material was peripheral blood, sampled 28 days after the second AZD1222 dose. The receptors derive from an adult who received the AZD1222 COVID-19 vaccine.

The chain couples TRBV7-9 to TRBJ2-1; 8 nucleotides align to TRBD2. Per the germline V gene, CDR1 is SEHNR and CDR2 is FQNEAQ (reference sequence). V shed 5 bases and J 8 bases; nucleotides not matched to a gene: 11. This CDR3 spans 15 amino acids. This CDR3 is CASSLPGLGDHEQFF. The CDR3 DNA sequence: TGTGCCAGCAGCCTACCGGGACTAGGTGACCATGAGCAGTTCTTC.

The rearrangement links TRBV28 to TRBJ2-7; D is possibly TRBD1 or TRBD2 (5 bases each). There are 15 residues in the CDR3. The germline V gene encodes CDR1 MDHEN and CDR2 SYDVKM. Between the trimmed V and J ends, which lost 6 bases and 3 bases, there was a span of 18 bases. Here the CDR3 DNA reads TGTGCCAGCAGGACCATCGGGACCAACCTCTACGAGCAGTACTTC. Amino acids: CASRTIGTNLYEQYF.

The genes are TRBV27 and TRBJ2-7; no clear D. Germline lookup yields CDR1 MNHEY and CDR2 SMNVEV (reference sequence). The V end lost 4 bases, the J end lost 3 bases, and 10 bases lay between the germline ends. The CDR3 extends over 13 amino acids. CDR3 bases: TGTGCCAGCAGTTCACCCGTGTTCTACGAGCAGTACTTC. Translation: CASSSPVFYEQYF.

The chain carries TRBV28 and TRBJ2-1, with 10 bases aligning to TRBD2. V shed 6 bases, J shed 6 bases, and the junction held 11 bases outside the gene matches. Germline V gene data show CDR1 as MDHEN and CDR2 as SYDVKM. This CDR3 comprises 16 residues. CDR3 amino acids: CASSLTSSGSSNEQFF. CDR3 bases: TGTGCCAGCAGCTTGACTTCTAGCGGGAGTTCCAATGAGCAGTTCTTC.

This clone was observed a single time. The chain combines TRBV12-3 or TRBV12-4 with TRBJ1-6, with D perhaps TRBD1 (6 bases). This CDR3 has 13 amino acids. V was pared by 5 bases and J by 6 bases, with 8 bases between. CDR3: CASSQDSNSPLHF. As DNA, the CDR3 is TGTGCCAGCAGTCAGGACAGTAATTCACCCCTCCACTTT.

J is TRBJ1-5 and V is TRBV4-2, with D unresolved. Germline V gene lookup returns CDR1 LGHNA and CDR2 YNFKEQ. This CDR3 is 15 amino acids long. V lost 0 bases and J 3 bases, leaving 9 bases between the germline ends. The CDR3 region is CASSQESRYNQPQHF. CDR3 DNA: TGTGCCAGCAGCCAAGAAAGCCGCTACAATCAGCCCCAGCATTTT.

This chain links TRBV6-2 or TRBV6-3 with TRBJ1-4; D perhaps matches TRBD1 (5 bases). Germline V CDR1 and CDR2: MNHEY, SVGEGT. Trimming removed 6 bases at V and 10 bases at J, with 18 bases between. The CDR3 consists of 14 residues. CDR3 DNA sequence: TGTGCCAGCAGCCCCCAGGGCGGAGATGTAAAACTGTTTTTT. Protein: CASSPQGGDVKLFF.

The V gene is TRBV5-5, the J gene TRBJ2-1, with 7 positions matching TRBD1. V was pared by 5 bases and J by 6 bases, with 2 bases of the junction left unmatched. The CDR3 spans 12 residues. The germline V gene has CDR1 SGHKS and CDR2 YYEKEE (reference sequence). The CDR3 loop is CASRGQVNEQFF. In DNA form, the CDR3 reads TGTGCCAGCAGAGGACAGGTCAATGAGCAGTTCTTC.

The V and J genes are TRBV6-5 and TRBJ1-1; D might be TRBD1 (6 bases). Germline values: CDR1 MNHEY, CDR2 SVGAGI. Between the trimmed V and J ends, which lost 6 bases and 5 bases, there was a span of 13 bases. CDR3 length: 13 amino acids. CDR3 sequence reads: CASSYTGITEAFF. CDR3 DNA sequence: TGTGCCAGCAGCTACACAGGGATTACTGAAGCTTTCTTT.

This sequence joins TRBV3-1 (or the pseudogene TRBV3-2) and TRBJ2-7; D is uncertain. The V end lost 4 bases, the J end lost 4 bases, and 5 bases lay between the germline ends. Per germline, CDR1 LGHDT and CDR2 YNNKEL (reference sequence). CDR3 length: 11 amino acids. For the CDR3, the DNA is TGTGCCAGCAGCCGAGTATACGAGCAGTACTTC. Amino acids: CASSRVYEQYF.

This clone was detected once. The DNA of the CDR3 is TGTGCCAGCAGCCAACCCTTGGGCAGGGGATCATGGGCCGGGGAGCTGTTTTTT. Translated: CASSQPLGRGSWAGELFF. The V call is TRBV3-1 (or the pseudogene TRBV3-2), the J call TRBJ2-2, with a tentative D call TRBD1 (6 bases). Trimming left V 2 bases short and J 6 bases short, with 22 bases between. Per the germline V gene, CDR1 is LGHDT and CDR2 is YNNKEL (reference sequence). CDR3 length: 18 amino acids.

This clone was seen only once. Other DNA sequences in this sample translate to the same CDR3. The rearrangement links TRBV18 to TRBJ1-5; 8 bases fit TRBD1. This CDR3 has 13 amino acids. The germline V gene encodes CDR1 KGHSH and CDR2 LQKENI. J gave up 7 bases and V 3 bases, and 2 bases lay outside the gene matches. CDR3 coding DNA: TGTGCCAGCTCACCGACAGGGGACCAGCCCCAGCATTTT. As protein: CASSPTGDQPQHF. The full variable domain, its missing parts supplied by reference TRBV18 and TRBJ1-5, is NAGVMQNPRHLVRRRGQEARLRCSPMKGHSHVYWYRQLPEEGLKFMVYLQKENIIDESGMPKERFSAEFPKEGPSILRIQQVVRGDSAAYFCASSPTGDQPQHFGDGTRLSIL.

The CDR3 DNA reads as TGTGCCTGGAGTGGAGGGAGATATGAGCAGTTCTTC. Encoded protein: CAWSGGRYEQFF. This rearrangement joins TRBV30 to TRBJ2-1, with a possible D match to TRBD2 (5 bases). CDR1 and CDR2 (germline): GTSNPN, SVGIG (reference sequence). The CDR3 sequence is 12 residues long. Deletions cut 1 base from V and 8 bases from J, with 9 bases between.

This clone was counted a single time. The chain combines TRBV7-2 with TRBJ1-3; no reliable D call. Germline CDR1 and CDR2: SGHTA and FQGNSA. The length of the CDR3 is 14 residues. Trimming pared 1 base from V and 2 bases from J, leaving 6 bases between. The CDR3: CASSLGEAGNTIYF. The CDR3 DNA reads TGTGCCAGCAGCTTAGGAGAAGCTGGAAACACCATATATTTT.

J is TRBJ2-3 and V is TRBV5-4; TRBD1 matches 7 bases. Germline V gene lookup returns CDR1 SGHNT and CDR2 YYREEE (reference sequence). There are 16 residues in the CDR3. V shed 4 bases and J 3 bases; nucleotides not matched to a gene: 11. The CDR3 DNA follows: TGTGCCAGCAGCCCTGGGGAAGGGGGCGAGACAGATACGCAGTATTTT. Its translation: CASSPGEGGETDTQYF.

This clone came up a few times. The chain recombines TRBV27 with TRBJ2-5, with D perhaps TRBD1 or TRBD2 (6 bases each). CDR1 MNHEY and CDR2 SMNVEV come from the germline V gene (reference sequence). The CDR3 has 14 amino acids. V lost 2 bases and J 4 bases, leaving 11 bases between the germline ends. CDR3 DNA sequence: TGTGCCAGCAGTTTAAGGGGGGTGGGAGAGACCCAGTACTTC. Amino acids: CASSLRGVGETQYF.

The V call is TRBV11-3, the J call TRBJ2-3; no clear D gene. Trimming left V 1 base short and J 4 bases short, with 6 bases between. Germline V gives CDR1 SGHNT, CDR2 YENEEA. CDR3 size: 13 residues. CDR3 loop: CASSLVGSDTQYF. The CDR3 coding sequence is TGTGCCAGCAGCTTAGTGGGGTCAGATACGCAGTATTTT.